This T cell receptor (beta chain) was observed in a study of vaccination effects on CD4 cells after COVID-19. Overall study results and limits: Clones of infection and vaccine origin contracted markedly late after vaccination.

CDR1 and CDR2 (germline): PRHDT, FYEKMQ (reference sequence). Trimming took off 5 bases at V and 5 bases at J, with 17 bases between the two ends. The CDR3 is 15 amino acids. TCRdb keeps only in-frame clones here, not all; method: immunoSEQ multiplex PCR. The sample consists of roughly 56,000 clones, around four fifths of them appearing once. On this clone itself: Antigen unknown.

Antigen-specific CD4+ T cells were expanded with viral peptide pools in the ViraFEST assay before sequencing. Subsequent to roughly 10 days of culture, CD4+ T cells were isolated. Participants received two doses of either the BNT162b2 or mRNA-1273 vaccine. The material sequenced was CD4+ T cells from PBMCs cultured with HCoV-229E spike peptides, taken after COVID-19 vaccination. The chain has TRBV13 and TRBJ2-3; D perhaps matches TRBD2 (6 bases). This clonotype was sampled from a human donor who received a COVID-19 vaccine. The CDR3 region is CASSLSWRGVDTQYF. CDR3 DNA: TGTGCCAGCAGCCTATCGTGGAGGGGTGTAGATACGCAGTATTTT.